The 6 T cell receptor beta chains listed next were all sequenced from one sample in a study of a mutant IDH1 vaccine in newly diagnosed glioma. Time point: baseline, week 1 (first vaccination visit). Regarding treatment: pre-vaccination baseline after standard-of-care therapy. Method: immunoSEQ multiplex PCR; TCRdb's copy keeps in-frame clones and lacks some. The table has roughly 34,000 clones, about four fifths seen once. This specimen consisted of peripheral blood mononuclear cells (PBMCs), obtained from a glioma patient treated with radiotherapy, temozolomide or both. These receptors all stem from a man aged 50 to 59 with glioma. Some clones in this sample may be carry-over from other donors' samples.

V gene TRBV9 combines with J gene TRBJ2-7; D is possibly TRBD1 (6 bases). Germline CDR1 reads SGDLS; CDR2 reads YYNGEE. This CDR3 is 15 amino acids long. With 2 bases removed from V and 1 base from J, the gap between germline ends came to 13 bases. Here the CDR3 reads CASSVGTGWSYEQYF. The CDR3 region has the DNA TGTGCCAGCAGCGTCGGAACAGGGTGGTCCTACGAGCAGTACTTC.

On this clone itself: The sample carries other DNA sequences with the same CDR3. This chain uses TRBV7-9 with TRBJ2-7; D unclear. V lost 4 bases and J lost 2, with 3 bases in between. The CDR3 consists of 11 residues. In germline, CDR1 is SEHNR, CDR2 FQNEAQ (reference sequence). CDR3 residues: CASSSTYEQYF. The CDR3 DNA follows: TGTGCCAGCAGCTCCACCTACGAGCAGTACTTC. Full variable domain (remainder filled in from reference TRBV7-9 and TRBJ2-7): DTGVSQNPRHKITKRGQNVTFRCDPISEHNRLYWYRQTLGQGPEFLTYFQNEAQLEKSRLLSDRFSAERPKGSFSTLEIQRTEQGDSAMYLCASSSTYEQYFGPGTRLTVT.

The chain recombines TRBV6-1 with TRBJ2-7; 7 bases are a match to TRBD1. V shed 4 bases, J shed 0 bases, and the junction held 9 bases outside the gene matches. CDR1 is MNHNS, CDR2 SASEGT, per germline. The CDR3 runs 16 residues. The CDR3 loop reads CASSVPGQSSSYEQYF. The CDR3 bases are TGTGCCAGCAGTGTCCCGGGACAGTCGAGCTCCTACGAGCAGTACTTC.

The chain links TRBV2 to TRBJ2-1; D gene unclear. The germline CDR1 and CDR2 sequences are SNHLY and FYNNEI. This CDR3 region has 11 residues. V lost 5 bases and J lost 3, with 2 bases in between. CDR3 loop: CASSSYNEQFF. CDR3 nucleotides: TGTGCCAGCAGTAGCTACAATGAGCAGTTCTTC.

The chain is built from TRBV27 and TRBJ2-7; TRBD1 matches at 7 bases. The J segment lost 1 base and the V segment lost 5 bases, leaving 5 bases of the junction unmatched. This CDR3 region has 14 residues. Looked up from germline, CDR1 is MNHEY and CDR2 is SMNVEV (reference sequence). CDR3 sequence reads: CASSAGTASYEQYF. The CDR3 nucleotides are TGTGCCAGCAGTGCAGGGACAGCTTCCTACGAGCAGTACTTC.

The chain joins TRBV7-9 to TRBJ2-7; 9 nucleotides align to TRBD2. Germline-derived CDR1 and CDR2 are SEHNR and FQNEAQ (reference sequence). The trim removed 4 bases at V and 4 bases at J, leaving 2 bases unmatched. CDR3 length equals 13 residues. The CDR3: CASSSGLAYEQYF. The CDR3 DNA reads as TGTGCCAGCAGCTCGGGACTAGCTTACGAGCAGTACTTC.